Included here is one T cell receptor (beta chain) sequence, with context. The sample has other DNA sequences that encode this CDR3 too. Data came from immunoSEQ multiplex PCR; TCRdb stores just in-frame clones and leaves some out. Of around 120,000 clones listed, 80% to 90% are singletons. Germline CDR1 is SEHNR and CDR2 is FQNEAQ (reference sequence). The CDR3 has 14 amino acids. Trimming stripped 1 base from V and 6 bases from J, with 7 bases between. The entry originates in a study of T cell responses to AZD1222 COVID-19 vaccine. This chain connects TRBV7-9 to TRBJ1-6; D unclear. The receptor's source is an adult in good health. Sample: peripheral blood, taken on day 0 of MenACWY control vaccination. CDR3 sequence (DNA): TGTGCCAGCAGCTTAGGCACAGCTAATTCACCCCTCCACTTT. Translation: CASSLGTANSPLHF.